This T cell receptor (beta chain) was recorded in a study of cytomegalovirus exposure and HLA in healthy donors (dated by TCRdb to 2017 to 2019). At the level of the whole study: According to an earlier analysis of 587 of the donors, 150 million to 200 million T cells yielded some 120 million unique TCR beta sequences and more than 250 Gb of sequence data. An early release that covered roughly 600 HLA-typed donors contained approximately 300 gigabases of sequencing data and 70 million to 100 million unique TCR sequences. Among the 398 genotyped donors, 75% to 90% belonged to the genetic ancestry cluster associated with self-reported Caucasian donors. The study aimed to test whether cataloging public T cell receptors could reveal signatures of past pathogen exposure. The T cell repertoires of 666 subjects were profiled by immunosequencing and related to cytomegalovirus serostatus. Besides the first cohort of under 700 subjects, a separate validation cohort made up of roughly 120 different subjects was used. High-throughput TCR immunosequencing, statistical association of individual TCRs with disease status, and machine learning were combined to predict cytomegalovirus infection status. A later analysis re-analyzed previously published TCR beta repertoires from 550 to 700 donors and added high-resolution HLA genotyping to study TCR occurrence patterns. Rather than drawing on any new phenotypic data, the later analysis identified candidate immune exposures from TCR beta sequences and the way those sequences occurred across donors. To decide whether each TCR beta V gene segment behaved as functional or pseudogenic, an earlier analysis of approximately 590 of the donors relied on high-throughput TCR beta sequencing. Alongside the repertoire data, information on donor age, sex, ethnicity and CMV serostatus was compiled. Genome-wide SNP genotypes for about three fifths of the 666 donors were used in a later genetic analysis, which treated that subset as a discovery cohort. All discovery cohort repertoires had been generated using a single sequencing platform. HLA typing included class I and class II loci at four-digit resolution. Typing coverage varied by locus: roughly 629-640 donors for A, B, C, DRB1 and DQB1; about 520 for DQA1; about 570 for DPA1; 450 to 480 for DPB1. Roughly 5 DR-DQ haplotypes were handled as single units for association and clustering, since linkage in the cohort was strong. On average, around 230,000 unique TCR beta nucleotide sequences were sequenced per donor among more than 350 genotyped donors of the cohort, with around 19% of those sequences being non-productive. General study outcomes and caveats: Most CMV-associated TCR beta chains appeared to be HLA-restricted in a later analysis, and the HLA associations seemed to be driven largely by CMV exposure. The cohort was sequenced for TCR beta chains only, and without alpha or paired-chain data the features that could be detected were limited. Roughly uniform sequencing depth across donors was assumed in presence/absence analyses, although this assumption may not hold. Compared with equally common non-associated chains, HLA-associated TCR beta chains in a later analysis were more clonally expanded and had lower generation probabilities. The study gave a list of roughly 150 TCR beta chains associated with cytomegalovirus. Some IMGT-functional V segments, including TRBV6-2 and TRBV6-3, could not be told apart with the 87-base-pair reads, so those segments were excluded. A cluster of highly shared sequence variants was judged likely to represent a technical artifact of the sequencing pipeline. Broadly in line with IMGT annotations, most TCR beta V segments showed up in productive rearrangements about 90% or about 30% of the time in an earlier analysis of a few hundred of the donors. A further reported finding was that TCR beta sequences accurately predicted the HLA-A and HLA-B alleles for most subjects in the first cohort. While some public TCRs were present in many individuals, most TCR sequences turned up only very rarely across donors. A later genetic analysis associated a missense DCLRE1C variant with V-gene and J-gene trimming of TCR beta chains, and an independent cohort replicated the association. The classifier was reported to diagnose cytomegalovirus status with high specificity and sensitivity in both the original and validation cohorts. Compared with the approximately 670-donor mean, donors in an Asian-associated ancestry cluster had fewer N-insertions in productive TCRs, according to a later genetic analysis. It was suggested by the authors that the approach could potentially be generalized to other disease states and immunological phenotypes. CMV serostatus was the only immune exposure information available for the cohort. Because counts were too low, about 17 rarely observed V segments, including chromosome 9 orphons, were excluded from the earlier analysis of around 590 of the donors. Linkage disequilibrium might explain the correlated functional status among segregating V segments, but an unknown experimental factor could not be excluded. HLA typing was unavailable for some donors at each locus, so association tests used only the typed subset. At a false discovery rate of 0.05, a later analysis linked about 16,000 TCR beta sequences to specific HLA alleles. A few of the identified cytomegalovirus-associated TCR beta chains were confirmed in vitro to be specific for cytomegalovirus antigens. A later analysis found that TCR association rates varied across HLA loci, with DRB1 alleles showing the most associated TCRs and HLA-C alleles the fewest. Assigning TCR associations to individual alleles was difficult when HLA alleles, especially DR and DQ, strongly co-occurred. Several of the top co-occurrence clusters appeared to be linked to parvovirus B19, influenza, CMV and Epstein-Barr virus, according to a later analysis.

This clone appeared a single time. It lacks a known antigen. Base-call qualities are not available, and no considerably larger clone is one nucleotide away. Preparation of the library involved the immunoSEQ multiplex PCR assay. For the multiplex PCR, a mixture combining 60 forward primers for TCR Vbeta segments and 13 reverse primers for TCR Jbeta segments was used. The CDR3 region of rearranged TCR beta genes was amplified from genomic DNA by a multiplex PCR assay. The Illumina HiSeq System was used to sequence the amplified TCR beta libraries as 87-base-pair reads. The study's processing was this. A later analysis tallied around 82 million unique TCR beta chains across the 666 repertoires, and roughly 11 million of those chains were shared by two or more donors. Raw reads were error-corrected and collapsed into unique sequences by a nearest-neighbor algorithm in which closely related sequences were merged to remove PCR and sequencing errors. To assign V, D and J gene segments, CDR3 sequences were aligned to IMGT reference sequences. For a sequence to be retained, at least a six-nucleotide match to both a V gene segment and a J gene segment was required. A rearrangement counted as productive if the CDR3 had no stop codons and remained in frame with V and J, and every other rearrangement counted as non-productive. Following IMGT convention, CDR3 was defined as the stretch from the second conserved V-encoded cysteine to the conserved J-encoded phenylalanine. The earlier analysis of 587 of the donors excluded sequences that lacked an unambiguous match to a single V gene segment. An earlier analysis of just under 600 of the donors called V segments functional above 56.7% productive rearrangements and segregating when the between-donor standard deviation exceeded 5%. A statistical classification framework was developed to diagnose cytomegalovirus status using the catalog of TCR beta chain sequences. V and J gene assignment, in a later analysis, came from comparing TCR nucleotide sequences with IMGT/GENE-DB human TR gene sequences. A later analysis assigned CDR3 sequences and most-parsimonious VDJ recombination scenarios with the TCRdist pipeline. In a later analysis, each TCR beta chain was defined by its CDR3 amino acid sequence together with its V-gene family, and reads without a unique V-gene family were excluded. As a way to deal with suspected cross-contamination and a sequencing artifact, a later analysis dropped roughly 620 nucleotide sequences that were highly shared and had low generation probability. In a later analysis, a clonal expansion index was calculated for each public chain from normalized within-repertoire ranks of inferred template counts. In a later analysis, generation probabilities were computed using a VDJ recombination model fitted to out-of-frame rearrangements, and the results were checked against IGoR. A later analysis scored TCR-TCR, TCR-HLA and TCR-CMV co-occurrence with hypergeometric tests, applying a repertoire-size bias correction to TCR pairs. In a later analysis, false discovery rates were estimated by permuting HLA or CMV assignments 20 times. In a later analysis, co-occurring TCRs were grouped using DBSCAN, with TCRdist sequence similarity added in when clustering inside HLA-allele-positive subsets. Repertoires with fewer than 30,000 or more than 120,000 public chains, plus five repertoires with anomalous nucleotide sharing, were excluded from co-occurrence clustering. TCRdb obtained this table from immuneACCESS and retained in-frame rearrangements with V and J assigned. These tables miss some clones; where compared with another copy, unresolved V genes account for less than half of the shortfall, and the remainder is unexplained. The DNA was the basis for D and trimming; V, J and clone size are from that table. This sample comprises 150,000 to 200,000 clones, over 60% of them detected only once. Around 0.97% of the sample belongs to the ten largest clones.

The germline V and J ends show losses of 4 bases and 4 bases respectively, and no gene match explains 6 bases of the junction. The CDR3 holds 15 amino acids from the cysteine to the phenylalanine. Just CDR3 DNA is preserved here, 45 bases in frame from base 1. CDR1 SGHNT and CDR2 YYREEE were looked up in the germline V gene (reference sequence). The cohort was made up of several hundred healthy bone marrow donors. All cohort members were sampled while nominally healthy, although unrecorded immune exposures were likely present. The donor tested CMV seropositive, placing the donor among the 289 seropositive members of the cohort. A peripheral blood sample was provided by each donor, and peripheral blood mononuclear cells were used for TCR beta sequencing. Genomic DNA extraction from the blood cell samples was performed with the Qiagen DNeasy Blood Extraction Kit.

Sequencing input: PBMCs. The sequence was obtained from a woman aged 45-59 years in good health and CMV-seropositive. The V gene is TRBV5-4 and the J gene is TRBJ2-3; 10 middle bases align to TRBD2. The sequence in DNA is TGTGCCAGCAGCCCCGGTCTAGCGGGAGCAGATACGCAGTATTTT. Translated, this gives CASSPGLAGADTQYF.